The 18 T cell receptor beta chains below come from one sample, sequenced in a study of control samples from healthy donors and cancer patients. The protocol was immunoSEQ multiplex PCR, while the TCRdb copy is restricted to in-frame clones and leaves out a portion. The sample lists about 130,000 clones, about 91% occurring once. The sample comprised blood. These receptors originate from a man aged 18 to 30 in good health.

V and J are TRBV7-2 and TRBJ1-1; 8 nucleotides agree with TRBD1. The V gene end was trimmed by 5 bases and the J gene end by 5 bases; junction bases not matched to a gene: 7. This CDR3 contains 14 residues. CDR1 SGHTA and CDR2 FQGNSA come from the germline V gene. This CDR3 is CASSDRTGRTEAFF. The CDR3 DNA reads TGTGCCAGCAGCGATCGGACAGGGCGGACTGAAGCTTTCTTT.

This chain uses TRBV5-1 with TRBJ1-3; 10 bases align to TRBD1. The CDR3 loop spans 15 amino acids. The junction had 3 bases not matched to a gene; V was cut back by 4 bases and J by 2 bases. Germline values: CDR1 SGHRS, CDR2 YFSETQ. The CDR3 region is CASSGTGVPGNTIYF. CDR3 in DNA: TGCGCCAGCAGCGGGACAGGGGTGCCTGGAAACACCATATATTTT.

A note on this clone: Different DNA sequences within this sample yield the same CDR3. The rearrangement joins TRBV18 to TRBJ1-6; D is unresolved. The V end lost 6 bases, the J end lost 3 bases, and 9 bases lay between the germline ends. This CDR3 comprises 14 residues. CDR1 KGHSH and CDR2 LQKENI come from the germline V gene. The CDR3 region is CASSPTDYNSPLHF. CDR3 nucleotides: TGTGCCAGCTCGCCAACAGACTATAATTCACCCCTCCACTTT.

The chain uses TRBV18 and TRBJ2-2; 9 nucleotides agree with TRBD1. The CDR3 is 16 residues long. Germline V CDR1 and CDR2: KGHSH, LQKENI. Trimming cost V 6 bases and J 1 base; bases outside gene matches: 6. CDR3 protein: CASSLWTGVNTGELFF. CDR3 DNA sequence: TGTGCCAGCTCCCTTTGGACAGGGGTGAACACCGGGGAGCTGTTTTTT.

J is TRBJ2-3 and V is TRBV5-4, with D perhaps TRBD2 (5 bases). Between the trimmed V and J ends, which lost 0 bases and 1 base, there was a span of 12 bases. The CDR3 spans 16 residues. CDR1 and CDR2 (germline): SGHNT, YYREEE (reference sequence). The CDR3 loop reads CASSLVAGSGTDTQYF. The DNA for the CDR3 is TGTGCCAGCAGCTTGGTTGCGGGCAGCGGCACAGATACGCAGTATTTT.

The chain employs TRBV9 and TRBJ2-3; TRBD2 agrees at 9 bases. The CDR3 is made up of 17 amino acids. CDR1 is SGDLS and CDR2 is YYNGEE in the germline V gene. Trimming took 3 bases from V and 6 from J; bases not matched to a gene: 14. The CDR3 sequence: CASSAPSGRGGMDTQYF. The CDR3 bases are TGTGCCAGCAGCGCCCCTTCCGGGCGGGGGGGAATGGATACGCAGTATTTT.

The genes are TRBV5-1 and TRBJ1-2; 7 positions agree with TRBD1. Germline V CDR1 and CDR2: SGHRS, YFSETQ. Trimming removed 0 bases from V and 4 bases from J; junction bases left unmatched: 3. The CDR3 contains 14 residues. The CDR3 coding sequence is TGCGCCAGCAGCTTGGCAGGGGGAACCTATGGCTACACCTTC. Protein sequence: CASSLAGGTYGYTF.

The chain uses TRBV24-1 and TRBJ2-3, with D possibly being TRBD1 or TRBD2 (6 bases each). Per the germline V gene, CDR1 is KGHDR and CDR2 is SFDVKD. This CDR3 spans 14 amino acids. Trimming removed 4 bases from V and 4 bases from J, with 11 bases in between. As DNA, the CDR3 is TGTGCCACCAGTGACACAAGGGGGGCAGATACGCAGTATTTT. Residues: CATSDTRGADTQYF.

V gene TRBV5-1 combines with J gene TRBJ2-6; D possibly corresponds to TRBD2 (5 bases). V lost 1 base and J lost 4, with 12 bases in between. This CDR3 comprises 16 residues. The germline CDR1 and CDR2 sequences are SGHRS and YFSETQ. CDR3 protein: CASSLFLGSGANVLTF. The DNA of the CDR3 is TGCGCCAGCAGCTTGTTCCTGGGGAGCGGGGCCAACGTCCTGACTTTC.

V gene TRBV6-5 combines with J gene TRBJ2-1, with a possible D match to TRBD1 (6 bases). Trimming stripped 4 bases from V and 6 bases from J, with 13 bases between. The CDR3 covers 14 residues. CDR1 and CDR2 from the germline V gene are MNHEY and SVGAGI. The CDR3 loop is CASSWDIKRNEQFF. In DNA form, the CDR3 reads TGTGCCAGCAGTTGGGACATCAAACGCAATGAGCAGTTCTTC.

The V call is TRBV10-3, the J call TRBJ2-6; possibly TRBD1 for D (5 bases). CDR1 and CDR2 from the germline V gene are ENHRY and SYGVKD. V lost 4 bases and J lost 2, with 9 bases in between. The CDR3 runs 15 residues. The CDR3 protein is CAISGSRAGANVLTF. CDR3 nucleotides: TGTGCCATCAGTGGGAGCAGGGCTGGGGCCAACGTCCTGACTTTC.

The chain joins TRBV14 to TRBJ2-7; TRBD1 might be the D (6 bases). The germline V gene encodes CDR1 SGHDN and CDR2 FVKESK. This CDR3 is 13 amino acids long. Trimming removed 5 bases from V and 2 bases from J, with 10 bases in between. The CDR3 DNA reads as TGTGCCAGCAGCGGACAGTCCCCCTACGAGCAGTACTTC. It specifies CASSGQSPYEQYF. Full variable domain (rest looked up from reference TRBV14 and TRBJ2-7): EAGVTQFPSHSVIEKGQTVTLRCDPISGHDNLYWYRRVMGKEIKFLLHFVKESKQDESGMPNNRFLAERTGGTYSTLKVQPAELEDSGVYFCASSGQSPYEQYFGPGTRLTVT.

The chain joins TRBV19 to TRBJ1-4; 7 bases are shared with TRBD1. After removal of 7 bases from V and 7 bases from J, the junction contained 9 bases not matched to a gene. CDR1 is LNHDA, CDR2 SQIVND, per germline (reference sequence). The CDR3 has 14 residues. The CDR3 region has the DNA TGTGCCAGTACCCCTCAGGGGGGCCGTGAAAAACTGTTTTTT. Amino acids: CASTPQGGREKLFF.

This clone was found once. The chain has TRBV19 and TRBJ1-5, with 8 bases that match TRBD1. The CDR3 contains 15 residues. The germline gives CDR1 LNHDA, CDR2 SQIVND (reference sequence). V dropped 4 bases and J dropped 4; count of bases not matched to a gene: 6. The CDR3 reads CASSRTGTGNQPQHF. The CDR3 bases are TGTGCCAGTAGTAGGACAGGGACGGGTAATCAGCCCCAGCATTTT.

The chain couples TRBV5-1 to TRBJ2-7; tentatively, D is TRBD1 (7 bases). Per germline, CDR1 SGHRS and CDR2 YFSETQ. The V end was cut by 4 bases, the J end by 3 bases, with 20 bases between. The CDR3 loop spans 16 amino acids. CDR3 nucleotides: TGCGCCAGCAGCCTTGAGGGCGGGACAGTAGTCTACGAGCAGTACTTC. It codes for CASSLEGGTVVYEQYF. The full variable domain, completed using reference TRBV5-1 and TRBJ2-7, is KAGVTQTPRYLIKTRGQQVTLSCSPISGHRSVSWYQQTPGQGLQFLFEYFSETQRNKGNFPGRFSGRQFSNSRSEMNVSTLELGDSALYLCASSLEGGTVVYEQYFGPGTRLTVT.

V gene TRBV5-6 combines with J gene TRBJ2-5, with 8 bases lining up with TRBD2. Trimming at V came to 0 bases and at J to 5 bases, leaving 6 bases not matched to a gene. CDR1 and CDR2 from the germline V gene are SGHDT and YYEEEE. This CDR3 is 15 amino acids long. The CDR3 nucleotides are TGTGCCAGCAGCTTGGCCGGGGGGGGCCTCGAGACCCAGTACTTC. Translated: CASSLAGGGLETQYF.

V gene TRBV27 combines with J gene TRBJ1-6; no clear D. CDR3 length: 16 amino acids. Between the trimmed V and J ends, which lost 3 bases and 2 bases, there was a span of 11 bases. Germline values: CDR1 MNHEY, CDR2 SMNVEV (reference sequence). Written as DNA, the CDR3 is TGTGCCAGCAGTTTGGGAAGGTCCCCCTATAATTCACCCCTCCACTTT. It translates to CASSLGRSPYNSPLHF.

This chain joins TRBV14 and TRBJ1-6; D is ambiguous. Germline-derived CDR1 and CDR2 are SGHDN and FVKESK. The CDR3 has 15 amino acids. The V and J ends lost 6 bases and 6 bases respectively, with 15 bases between them. The CDR3 DNA reads as TGTGCCAGCAGTGAAAAGCCGCCCATTAATTCACCCCTCCACTTT. Its protein is CASSEKPPINSPLHF.